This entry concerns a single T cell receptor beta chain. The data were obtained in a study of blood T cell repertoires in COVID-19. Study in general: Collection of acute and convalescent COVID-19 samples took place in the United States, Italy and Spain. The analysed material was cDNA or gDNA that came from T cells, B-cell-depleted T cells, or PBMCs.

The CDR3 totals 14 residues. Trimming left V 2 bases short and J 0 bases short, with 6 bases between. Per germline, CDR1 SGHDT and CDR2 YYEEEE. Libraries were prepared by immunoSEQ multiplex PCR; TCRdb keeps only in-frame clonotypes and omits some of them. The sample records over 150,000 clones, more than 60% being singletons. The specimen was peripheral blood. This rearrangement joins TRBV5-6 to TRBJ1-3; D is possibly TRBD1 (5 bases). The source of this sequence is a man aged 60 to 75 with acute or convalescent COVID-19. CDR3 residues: CASSLGVSGNTIYF. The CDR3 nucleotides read TGTGCCAGCAGCTTAGGGGTCTCTGGAAACACCATATATTTT.